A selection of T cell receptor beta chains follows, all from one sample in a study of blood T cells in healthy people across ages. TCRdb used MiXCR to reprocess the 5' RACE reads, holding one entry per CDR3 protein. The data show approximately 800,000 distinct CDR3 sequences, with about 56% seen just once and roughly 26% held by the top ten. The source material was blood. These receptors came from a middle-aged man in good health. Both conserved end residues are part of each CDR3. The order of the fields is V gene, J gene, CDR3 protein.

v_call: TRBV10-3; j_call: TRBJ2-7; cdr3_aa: CAISESGAYEQYF
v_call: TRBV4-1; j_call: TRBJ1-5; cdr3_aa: CASSQIGGQGGQPQHF
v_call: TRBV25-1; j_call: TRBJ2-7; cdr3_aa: CASSERTGPPNEQYF
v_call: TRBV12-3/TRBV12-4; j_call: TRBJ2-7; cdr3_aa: CASSRKQGAVYEQYF
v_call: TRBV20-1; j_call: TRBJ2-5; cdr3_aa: CSAADGGSGGETQYF
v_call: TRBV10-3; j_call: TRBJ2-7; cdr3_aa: CAITSSGSDSYEQYF
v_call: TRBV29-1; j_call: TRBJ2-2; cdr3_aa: CSVPLTTNTGELFF
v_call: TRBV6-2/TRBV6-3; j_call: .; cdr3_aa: CASSYRAVETQYF
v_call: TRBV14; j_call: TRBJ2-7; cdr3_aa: CASSPLIRGEQYF
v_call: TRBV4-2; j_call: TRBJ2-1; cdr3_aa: CASSLDPDVRDEQFF
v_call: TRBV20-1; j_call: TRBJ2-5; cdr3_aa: CSARASGTSQYF
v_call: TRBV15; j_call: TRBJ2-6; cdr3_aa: CATSRGQGTGANVLTF
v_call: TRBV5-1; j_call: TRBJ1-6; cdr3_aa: CASSLFGTVNNSPLHF
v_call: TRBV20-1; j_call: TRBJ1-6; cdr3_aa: CGGSYNSPLHF
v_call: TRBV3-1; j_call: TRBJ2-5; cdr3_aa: CASSQQRGETQYF
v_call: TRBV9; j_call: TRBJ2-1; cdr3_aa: CASSPPSGSNEQFF
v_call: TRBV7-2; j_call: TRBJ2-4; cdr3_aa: CASSRTSGRREQYF
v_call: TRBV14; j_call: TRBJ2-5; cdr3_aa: CASSQDGNQETQYF
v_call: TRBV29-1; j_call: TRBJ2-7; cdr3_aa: CSVEGTSTYEQYF
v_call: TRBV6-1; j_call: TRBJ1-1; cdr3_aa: CASSEPNTEAFF
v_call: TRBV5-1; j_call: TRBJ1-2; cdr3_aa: CASSLDLNNYGYTF
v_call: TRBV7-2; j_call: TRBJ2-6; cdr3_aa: CASSLASGAGANVLTF
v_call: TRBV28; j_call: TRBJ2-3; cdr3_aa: CASSSTGTSGGLKADTQYF
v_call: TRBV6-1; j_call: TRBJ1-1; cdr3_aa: CASISGTLNTEAFF
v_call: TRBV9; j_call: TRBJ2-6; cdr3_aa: CASSFSSSGANVLTF
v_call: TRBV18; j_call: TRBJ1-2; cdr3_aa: CASSPPDKLYGYTF
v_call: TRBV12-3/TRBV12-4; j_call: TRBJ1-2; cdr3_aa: CASSLGRSFDGYTF
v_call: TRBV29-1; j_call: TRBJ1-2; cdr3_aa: CSVPEGTSIANYGYTF
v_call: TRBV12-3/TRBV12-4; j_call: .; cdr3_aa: CASSTPRRVYEQYF
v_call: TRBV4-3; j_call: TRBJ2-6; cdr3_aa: CASSQDPPGANVLTF
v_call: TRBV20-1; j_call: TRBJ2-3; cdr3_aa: CSAKSETGTDTQYF
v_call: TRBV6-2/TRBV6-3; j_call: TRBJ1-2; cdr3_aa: CASSPTRDFGYTF
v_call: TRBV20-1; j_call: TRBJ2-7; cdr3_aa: CSASTPGGPSYEQYF
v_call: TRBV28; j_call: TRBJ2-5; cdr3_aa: CASSSGGAIETQYF
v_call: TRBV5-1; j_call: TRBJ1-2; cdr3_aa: CASSLPAPVGHGYTF
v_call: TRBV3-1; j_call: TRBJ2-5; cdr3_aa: CASSQWLEETQYF
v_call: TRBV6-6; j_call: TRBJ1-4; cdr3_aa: CASLPGLATGGNEKLFF
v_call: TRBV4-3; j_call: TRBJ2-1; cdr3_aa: CASSPHTVKGEQFF
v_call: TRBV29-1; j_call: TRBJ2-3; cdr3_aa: CSVASGGGPDTQYF
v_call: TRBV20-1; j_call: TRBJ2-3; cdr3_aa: CSARDRMRSDTQYF
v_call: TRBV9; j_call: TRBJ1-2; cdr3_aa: CASSVFDRASSYGYTF
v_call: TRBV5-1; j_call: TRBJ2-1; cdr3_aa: CASSFRLAGGHGQFF
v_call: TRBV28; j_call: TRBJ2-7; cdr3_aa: CATHDRDSRGAYEQYF
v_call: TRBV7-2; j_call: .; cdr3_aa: CASSILTGSGFRDIQYF
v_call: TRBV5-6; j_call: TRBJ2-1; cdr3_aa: CASSLDNPGNPSWNEQFF
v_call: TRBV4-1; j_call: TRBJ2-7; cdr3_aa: CASRPDRASSYEQYF
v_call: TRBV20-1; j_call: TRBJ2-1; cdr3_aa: CSAALQGSNEQFF
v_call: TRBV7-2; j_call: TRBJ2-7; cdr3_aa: CASSSSLAGGPYEQYF
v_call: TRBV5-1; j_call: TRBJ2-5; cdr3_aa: CASSDLIPPEETQYF
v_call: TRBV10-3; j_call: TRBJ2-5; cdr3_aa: CAISGQLGQETQYF
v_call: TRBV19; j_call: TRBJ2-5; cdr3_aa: CASSTIAGGRNEQYF
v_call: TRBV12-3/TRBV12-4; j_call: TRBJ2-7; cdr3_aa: CASSLWGRASSEQYF
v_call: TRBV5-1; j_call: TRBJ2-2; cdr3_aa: CASSLEGGSLTGELFF
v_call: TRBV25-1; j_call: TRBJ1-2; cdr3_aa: CASSEFWDPNYGYTF
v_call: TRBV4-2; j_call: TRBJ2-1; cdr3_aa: CASSQEWQASNEQFF
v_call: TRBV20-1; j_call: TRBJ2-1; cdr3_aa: CSASLLPDLGEQFF
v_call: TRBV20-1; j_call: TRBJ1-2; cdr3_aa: CSAGRDGYTF
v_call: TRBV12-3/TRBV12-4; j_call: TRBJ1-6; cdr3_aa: CASSLALGANSPLHF
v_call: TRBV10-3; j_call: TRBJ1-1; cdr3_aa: CAIRVNDEAFF
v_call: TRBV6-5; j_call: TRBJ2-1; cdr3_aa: CASRELAGVINEQFF